Listed below are T cell receptor beta chains from one sample, sequenced in a study of T cells in Graves' hyperthyroidism and ophthalmopathy. TCRdb used MiXCR to reprocess the multiplex PCR reads, holding one entry per CDR3 protein. The repertoire consists of a few hundred thousand distinct CDR3 sequences, with 15% occurring once and the leading ten covering about 31%. The sample comprised blood. The receptors derive from a woman in her 30s with Graves' hyperthyroidism. CDR3s include the opening cysteine and the closing phenylalanine or tryptophan. Fields, in order: J gene, CDR3 length, D gene, clone size, V gene, CDR3 DNA, CDR3 protein. D genes are given only for firm matches. Clone size is stated in some rows and not others, as once, few, many or a class when expanded.

j_call: TRBJ2-7; cdr3_length: 15; d_call: NA; clone_size: NA; v_call: TRBV6-2/TRBV6-3; cdr3_nt: TGTGCCAGCAGTTACTCGCTGGCGAGCTCCTACGAGCAGTACTTC; cdr3_aa: CASSYSLASSYEQYF
j_call: TRBJ2-5; cdr3_length: 14; d_call: NA; clone_size: NA; v_call: TRBV4-1; cdr3_nt: TGCGCCAGCAGCCAAGTTGGCTACCAAGAGACCCAGTACTTC; cdr3_aa: CASSQVGYQETQYF
j_call: TRBJ2-1; cdr3_length: 14; d_call: TRBD1; clone_size: many; v_call: TRBV5-1; cdr3_nt: TGCGCCAGCAGCCGGGGACAGGGGAGCGATGAGCAGTTCTTC; cdr3_aa: CASSRGQGSDEQFF
j_call: TRBJ2-7; cdr3_length: 15; d_call: NA; clone_size: few; v_call: TRBV5-1; cdr3_nt: TGCGCCAGCACCGAAAGGGGGGGGTTAATCTACGAGCAGTACTTC; cdr3_aa: CASTERGGLIYEQYF
j_call: TRBJ2-1; cdr3_length: 15; d_call: TRBD1; clone_size: NA; v_call: TRBV29-1; cdr3_nt: TGCAGCGCCTCCTCCGGGACAGGGGTCTTCGATGAGCAGTTCTTC; cdr3_aa: CSASSGTGVFDEQFF
j_call: TRBJ2-1; cdr3_length: 16; d_call: TRBD2; clone_size: NA; v_call: TRBV13; cdr3_nt: TGTGCCAGCAGCCCTTGGACTAGCGGGAATTTTGATGAGCAGTTCTTC; cdr3_aa: CASSPWTSGNFDEQFF
j_call: TRBJ1-4; cdr3_length: 15; d_call: NA; clone_size: NA; v_call: TRBV5-1; cdr3_nt: TGCGCCAGCAGCTTGGGCCAGGTCCTTAATGAAAAACTGTTTTTT; cdr3_aa: CASSLGQVLNEKLFF
j_call: TRBJ2-5; cdr3_length: 11; d_call: NA; clone_size: many; v_call: TRBV6-5; cdr3_nt: TGTGCCAGCAGTTACAAACAGACCCAGTACTTC; cdr3_aa: CASSYKQTQYF
j_call: TRBJ2-7; cdr3_length: 16; d_call: TRBD2; clone_size: NA; v_call: TRBV7-9; cdr3_nt: TGTGCCAGCAGCTTAGGGGGACTAGCCCTCTCCTACGAGCAGTACTTC; cdr3_aa: CASSLGGLALSYEQYF
j_call: TRBJ2-3; cdr3_length: 12; d_call: NA; clone_size: many; v_call: TRBV28; cdr3_nt: TGTGCCAGCAGGAGTAGCACAGATACGCAGTATTTT; cdr3_aa: CASRSSTDTQYF
j_call: TRBJ2-1; cdr3_length: 14; d_call: TRBD2; clone_size: many; v_call: TRBV20-1; cdr3_nt: TGCAGTGCTAGTCTAGCGGATCCCTACAATGAGCAGTTCTTC; cdr3_aa: CSASLADPYNEQFF
j_call: TRBJ2-7; cdr3_length: 15; d_call: TRBD1; clone_size: NA; v_call: TRBV5-4; cdr3_nt: TGTGCCAGCAGCTTCGACGGGACAGGGGGCTACGAGCAGTACTTC; cdr3_aa: CASSFDGTGGYEQYF
j_call: TRBJ2-7; cdr3_length: 13; d_call: NA; clone_size: few; v_call: TRBV29-1; cdr3_nt: TGCAGCGCCCGACGGCAGGGATCCTACGAGCAGTACTTC; cdr3_aa: CSARRQGSYEQYF
j_call: TRBJ2-3; cdr3_length: 15; d_call: NA; clone_size: few; v_call: TRBV9; cdr3_nt: TGTGCCAGCAGCGTAGCTACGGGAGTGGAAGATACGCAGTATTTT; cdr3_aa: CASSVATGVEDTQYF
j_call: TRBJ1-6; cdr3_length: 13; d_call: TRBD1; clone_size: NA; v_call: TRBV3-1; cdr3_nt: TGTGCCAGCATGCAGGGGGAAAATTCACCCCTCCACTTT; cdr3_aa: CASMQGENSPLHF
j_call: TRBJ2-1; cdr3_length: 13; d_call: NA; clone_size: many; v_call: TRBV20-1; cdr3_nt: TGCAGTGCTAGATCGCCAAAGGGGGATGAGCAGTTCTTC; cdr3_aa: CSARSPKGDEQFF
j_call: TRBJ1-4; cdr3_length: 14; d_call: TRBD1; clone_size: NA; v_call: TRBV10-1; cdr3_nt: TGCGCCAGCAGTACAGGGGGCGAAGGTGAAAAACTGTTTTTT; cdr3_aa: CASSTGGEGEKLFF
j_call: TRBJ1-5; cdr3_length: 14; d_call: TRBD1; clone_size: NA; v_call: TRBV30; cdr3_nt: TGTGCCTGGGCAGGGGGCTATTACAATCAGCCCCAGCATTTT; cdr3_aa: CAWAGGYYNQPQHF
j_call: TRBJ1-2; cdr3_length: 10; d_call: NA; clone_size: many; v_call: TRBV29-1; cdr3_nt: TGCAGCGCTTGGGACAACGGCTACACCTTC; cdr3_aa: CSAWDNGYTF
j_call: TRBJ2-1; cdr3_length: 15; d_call: NA; clone_size: NA; v_call: TRBV20-1; cdr3_nt: TGCAGTGCTAGAGCGTGGGGGGGGCTTTGGAATGAGCAGTTCTTC; cdr3_aa: CSARAWGGLWNEQFF
j_call: TRBJ1-1; cdr3_length: 15; d_call: NA; clone_size: many; v_call: TRBV27; cdr3_nt: TGTGCCAGCAGTTTACTAGGGGCTGTGGGCACTGAAGCTTTCTTT; cdr3_aa: CASSLLGAVGTEAFF
j_call: TRBJ1-3; cdr3_length: 16; d_call: NA; clone_size: NA; v_call: TRBV12-3/TRBV12-4; cdr3_nt: TGTGCCAGCAGTTATGCCGGGGCTGGCATCGGAAACACCATATATTTT; cdr3_aa: CASSYAGAGIGNTIYF
j_call: TRBJ1-1; cdr3_length: 14; d_call: NA; clone_size: few; v_call: TRBV6-1; cdr3_nt: TGTGCCAGCAGTGACCGGGACACCTACACTGAAGCTTTCTTT; cdr3_aa: CASSDRDTYTEAFF
j_call: TRBJ2-1; cdr3_length: 15; d_call: TRBD2; clone_size: many; v_call: TRBV18; cdr3_nt: TGTGCCAGCTCACCTTGGACTAGCGGGGACAATGAGCAGTTCTTC; cdr3_aa: CASSPWTSGDNEQFF
j_call: TRBJ2-1; cdr3_length: 15; d_call: TRBD2; clone_size: few; v_call: TRBV11-1; cdr3_nt: TGTGCCAGCAGCTTAAAGCGGGAGCGGGACAATGAGCAGTTCTTC; cdr3_aa: CASSLKRERDNEQFF
j_call: TRBJ2-1; cdr3_length: 14; d_call: NA; clone_size: many; v_call: TRBV27; cdr3_nt: TGTGCCAGCAGTTTCCACCTCGGGTACAATGAGCAGTTCTTC; cdr3_aa: CASSFHLGYNEQFF
j_call: TRBJ2-7; cdr3_length: 15; d_call: TRBD2; clone_size: many; v_call: TRBV20-1; cdr3_nt: TGCAGTGCTAGTAATCCCGGGACTAGCGTGTACGAGCAGTACTTC; cdr3_aa: CSASNPGTSVYEQYF
j_call: TRBJ2-3; cdr3_length: 17; d_call: TRBD2; clone_size: few; v_call: TRBV24-1; cdr3_nt: TGTGCCACCAGTGATTCCTGGACTAGCGGGGATGCAGATACGCAGTATTTT; cdr3_aa: CATSDSWTSGDADTQYF
j_call: TRBJ2-7; cdr3_length: 15; d_call: NA; clone_size: NA; v_call: TRBV5-1; cdr3_nt: TGCGCCAGCAGCTTGGGAATCAGGGGAGGGAACGAGCAGTACTTC; cdr3_aa: CASSLGIRGGNEQYF
j_call: TRBJ2-1; cdr3_length: 16; d_call: TRBD2; clone_size: many; v_call: TRBV11-2; cdr3_nt: TGCGCCAGCAGCTTGGGAGCTAGCGGGGGCTACAATGAGCAGTTCTTC; cdr3_aa: CASSLGASGGYNEQFF
j_call: TRBJ2-1; cdr3_length: 11; d_call: NA; clone_size: NA; v_call: TRBV29-1; cdr3_nt: TGCAGTACTAACAATGGGTTTGAGCAGTTCTTC; cdr3_aa: CSTNNGFEQFF
j_call: TRBJ2-7; cdr3_length: 15; d_call: TRBD1; clone_size: NA; v_call: TRBV2; cdr3_nt: TGTGCCAGCAGGGAAATACAGGGGGCCGGTCTCGAGCAGTACTTC; cdr3_aa: CASREIQGAGLEQYF
j_call: TRBJ2-3; cdr3_length: 17; d_call: TRBD2; clone_size: few; v_call: TRBV27; cdr3_nt: TGTGCCAGCAGTTTAGACGGAGCGGGAGGTACCACAGATACGCAGTATTTT; cdr3_aa: CASSLDGAGGTTDTQYF
j_call: TRBJ2-5; cdr3_length: 16; d_call: NA; clone_size: many; v_call: TRBV28; cdr3_nt: TGTGCCAGCAGCCTCCAGGGGAAAGGGGGTCAAGAGACCCAGTACTTC; cdr3_aa: CASSLQGKGGQETQYF
j_call: TRBJ1-2; cdr3_length: 14; d_call: NA; clone_size: NA; v_call: TRBV3-1; cdr3_nt: TGTGCCAGCAGCCAAGATGGTAGGGGTTGGGGCTACACCTTC; cdr3_aa: CASSQDGRGWGYTF
j_call: TRBJ1-6; cdr3_length: 15; d_call: NA; clone_size: few; v_call: TRBV3-1; cdr3_nt: TGTGCCAGCAGCCAAGTCGCAGGTACTAATTCACCCCTCCACTTT; cdr3_aa: CASSQVAGTNSPLHF
j_call: TRBJ2-5; cdr3_length: 12; d_call: TRBD1; clone_size: NA; v_call: TRBV20-1; cdr3_nt: TGCAGTGCTCGGGACAGACAAGAGACCCAGTACTTC; cdr3_aa: CSARDRQETQYF
j_call: TRBJ2-7; cdr3_length: 15; d_call: NA; clone_size: many; v_call: TRBV20-1; cdr3_nt: TGCAGTGCTGAGGCTAGCGGACAGAGCTCCTACGAGCAGTACTTC; cdr3_aa: CSAEASGQSSYEQYF
j_call: TRBJ2-1; cdr3_length: 15; d_call: TRBD1; clone_size: many; v_call: TRBV27; cdr3_nt: TGTGCCAGCAGTTGGGGACAGGGGGGCTACAATGAGCAGTTCTTC; cdr3_aa: CASSWGQGGYNEQFF
j_call: TRBJ2-7; cdr3_length: 15; d_call: TRBD2; clone_size: many; v_call: TRBV2; cdr3_nt: TGTGCCAGCAAAGGACTAGCGGGGGGCGGAAGCGAGCAGTACTTC; cdr3_aa: CASKGLAGGGSEQYF
j_call: TRBJ2-1; cdr3_length: 16; d_call: NA; clone_size: NA; v_call: TRBV5-6; cdr3_nt: NA; cdr3_aa: CASSLWAGGAEPGRFF
j_call: TRBJ2-7; cdr3_length: 15; d_call: NA; clone_size: many; v_call: TRBV20-1; cdr3_nt: TGCAGTGCTAGTCCCCCACGGGACGGTGAGGACGAGCAGTACTTC; cdr3_aa: CSASPPRDGEDEQYF
j_call: TRBJ2-1; cdr3_length: 13; d_call: NA; clone_size: NA; v_call: TRBV9; cdr3_nt: TGTGCCAGCAGCGGGGGACTCCACAATGAGCAGTTCTTC; cdr3_aa: CASSGGLHNEQFF
j_call: TRBJ2-3; cdr3_length: 14; d_call: NA; clone_size: many; v_call: TRBV18; cdr3_nt: TGTGCCAGCTCCGATAGCGCCGGGGTAAACACGCAGTATTTT; cdr3_aa: CASSDSAGVNTQYF
j_call: TRBJ2-1; cdr3_length: 13; d_call: NA; clone_size: few; v_call: TRBV29-1; cdr3_nt: TGCAGCGTCGGGACTTACTCCTACAATGAGCAGTTCTTC; cdr3_aa: CSVGTYSYNEQFF
j_call: TRBJ2-3; cdr3_length: 16; d_call: TRBD1; clone_size: few; v_call: TRBV9; cdr3_nt: TGTGCCAGCAGCGCCGTTGGGACAGGGGGCACAGATACGCAGTATTTT; cdr3_aa: CASSAVGTGGTDTQYF
j_call: TRBJ1-2; cdr3_length: 16; d_call: TRBD1; clone_size: few; v_call: TRBV9; cdr3_nt: TGTGCCAGCAGCGTAGAGGTGACAGGGGTAGACTATGGCTACACCTTC; cdr3_aa: CASSVEVTGVDYGYTF